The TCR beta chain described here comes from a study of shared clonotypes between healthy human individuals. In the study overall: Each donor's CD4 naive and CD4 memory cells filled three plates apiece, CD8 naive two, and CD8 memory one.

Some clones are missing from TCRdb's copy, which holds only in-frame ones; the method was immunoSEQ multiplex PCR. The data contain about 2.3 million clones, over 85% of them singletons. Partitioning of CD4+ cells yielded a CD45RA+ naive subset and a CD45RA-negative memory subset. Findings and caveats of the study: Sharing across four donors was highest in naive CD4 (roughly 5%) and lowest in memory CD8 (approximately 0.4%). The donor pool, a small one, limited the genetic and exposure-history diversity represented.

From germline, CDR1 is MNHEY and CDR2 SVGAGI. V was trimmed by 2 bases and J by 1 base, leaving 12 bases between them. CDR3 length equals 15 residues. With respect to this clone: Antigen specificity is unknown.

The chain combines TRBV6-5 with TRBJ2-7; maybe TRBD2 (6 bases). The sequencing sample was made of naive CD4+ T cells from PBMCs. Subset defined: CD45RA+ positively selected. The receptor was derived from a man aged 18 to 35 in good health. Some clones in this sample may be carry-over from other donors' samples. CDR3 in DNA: TGTGCCAGCAGTTACGCAGGCGGGAATTCCTACGAGCAGTACTTC. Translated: CASSYAGGNSYEQYF.